The rows below give T cell receptor beta chains drawn from one sample of a study of neurological immune-mediated disorders. TCRdb reprocessed the 5' RACE reads via MiXCR and lists one record per CDR3 protein. Among tens of thousands of distinct CDR3 sequences listed, 20% to 25% were seen once. Sequencing was done on a sample of PBMCs. The source of these receptors is a man aged 60-69 years with HTLV-1-associated myelopathy (HAM/TSP). The CDR3 runs from the conserved cysteine through the conserved F or W. The D gene is left open where the match is weak. Size tells how often a clone was seen (once, few, many) or the class of an expanded clone, and some rows leave it out.

-,TRBJ1-6,TRBV19,TRBD1,CASSTTSAGGDNSPLHF,TGTGCCAGTAGTACCACCTCCGCAGGGGGGGATAATTCACCCCTCCACTTT
many,TRBJ2-1,TRBV7-2,-,CASRPAALYNEQFF,TGTGCCAGCAGGCCAGCCGCTCTCTACAATGAGCAGTTCTTC
many,TRBJ2-5,TRBV14,-,CASSQNFGQQETQYF,TGTGCCAGCAGCCAAAACTTCGGACAGCAAGAGACCCAGTACTTC
many,TRBJ2-7,TRBV20-1,-,CSASGAGRFYEQYF,TGCAGTGCTAGTGGGGCGGGTAGATTCTACGAGCAGTACTTC
many,TRBJ2-5,TRBV7-3,-,CASSMGGNQETQYF,TGTGCCAGCAGCATGGGGGGTAACCAAGAGACCCAGTACTTC
-,TRBJ2-7,TRBV11-2,-,CASSLGNREQYF,TGTGCCAGCAGCTTAGGAAACAGGGAGCAGTACTTC
many,TRBJ2-3,TRBV20-1,TRBD2,CSPTPDGRDTQYF,TGCAGTCCAACCCCCGACGGGAGGGATACGCAGTATTTT
many,TRBJ2-7,TRBV5-1,-,CASSLEQGTYEQYF,TGCGCCAGCAGCTTGGAGCAGGGCACCTACGAGCAGTACTTC
many,TRBJ2-7,TRBV5-6,TRBD1,CASSLEGQGWYEQYF,TGTGCCAGCAGCTTGGAGGGACAGGGGTGGTATGAGCAGTACTTC
many,TRBJ1-1,TRBV7-9,-,CASSAHRENTEAFF,TGTGCCAGCAGCGCCCACAGGGAGAACACTGAAGCTTTCTTT
many,TRBJ2-2,TRBV20-1,-,CSVSAGNTGELFF,TGCAGTGTTTCGGCGGGGAACACCGGGGAGCTGTTTTTT
many,TRBJ1-2,TRBV24-1,-,CATSDGRGIHGYTF,TGTGCCACCAGTGATGGAAGAGGGATCCATGGCTACACCTTC
many,TRBJ2-2,TRBV9,-,CASSVGVGELFF,TGTGCCAGCAGCGTAGGTGTTGGGGAGCTGTTTTTT
many,TRBJ2-2,TRBV5-1,-,CARRQVGTGELFF,TGCGCCAGAAGACAGGTCGGGACCGGGGAGCTGTTTTTT
-,TRBJ2-5,TRBV28,TRBD1,CASILGGAGTETQYF,TGTGCCAGCATCTTAGGGGGCGCGGGTACCGAGACCCAGTACTTC
-,TRBJ1-4,TRBV5-1,-,CASAGENEKLFF,TGCGCCAGCGCCGGGGAAAATGAAAAACTGTTTTTT
many,TRBJ2-1,TRBV5-4,-,CASSLQAGTLEQFF,TGTGCCAGCAGCCTGCAGGCAGGGACCCTAGAGCAGTTCTTC
many,TRBJ2-3,TRBV5-1,-,CASLFGLAADTQYF,TGCGCCAGCCTCTTCGGACTCGCCGCAGATACGCAGTATTTT
-,TRBJ2-5,TRBV12-3/TRBV12-4,TRBD1,CASSPGTVQETQYF,TGTGCCAGCAGTCCCGGGACAGTTCAAGAGACCCAGTACTTC
many,TRBJ1-1,TRBV12-3/TRBV12-4,TRBD1,CASGQVLGGAENTEAFF,TGTGCCAGCGGCCAAGTCCTAGGGGGCGCCGAGAACACTGAAGCTTTCTTT
many,TRBJ2-2,TRBV27,-,CASSLFGQNTGELFF,TGTGCCAGCAGTTTATTCGGGCAAAACACCGGGGAGCTGTTTTTT
many,TRBJ1-1,TRBV20-1,-,CSARDPTAGRSGTEAFF,TGCAGTGCTAGAGATCCGACGGCGGGCAGAAGTGGCACTGAAGCTTTCTTT
many,TRBJ2-1,TRBV3-1,-,CASSPRGGVGEQFF,TGTGCCAGCAGCCCGAGGGGGGGAGTCGGGGAGCAGTTCTTC
many,TRBJ2-3,TRBV5-1,TRBD1,CASSAGQGGDTQYF,TGCGCCAGCAGCGCCGGACAGGGAGGAGATACGCAGTATTTT
many,TRBJ2-2,TRBV7-9,TRBD2,CASTPVTSGNTGELFF,TGTGCCAGCACGCCTGTGACTAGCGGAAACACCGGGGAGCTGTTTTTT
many,TRBJ2-7,TRBV20-1,TRBD2,CSAGLAGGPYEQYF,TGCAGTGCTGGACTAGCGGGAGGCCCCTACGAGCAGTACTTC
-,TRBJ2-2,TRBV9,TRBD1,CASSPGGLVTGELFF,TGTGCCAGCAGCCCAGGGGGCCTCGTCACCGGGGAGCTGTTTTTT
many,TRBJ2-2,TRBV7-3,-,CASSLKNTGELFF,TGTGCCAGCAGCTTAAAGAACACCGGGGAGCTGTTTTTT
many,TRBJ2-7,TRBV11-2,-,CASSHGIQLREQYF,TGTGCCAGCAGCCACGGGATACAACTCCGCGAGCAGTACTTC
many,TRBJ2-7,TRBV5-1,TRBD2,CASSDLAGGNEQYF,TGCGCCAGCAGCGATCTAGCGGGAGGGAACGAGCAGTACTTC
-,TRBJ2-5,TRBV29-1,TRBD2,CSVEGEGRETQYF,TGCAGCGTTGAAGGGGAGGGACGGGAGACCCAGTACTTC
many,TRBJ1-2,TRBV4-1,-,CASSQGRVLSLGPPRDNYGYTF,TGCGCCAGCAGCCAAGGTCGTGTTCTTTCGTTGGGCCCCCCGCGGGACAACTATGGCTACACCTTC
many,TRBJ2-2,TRBV12-3/TRBV12-4,-,CASSHSTGITGELFF,TGTGCCAGCAGTCATTCTACAGGGATTACCGGGGAGCTGTTTTTT
-,TRBJ2-2,TRBV7-6,-,CASSGVGAGELFF,TGTGCCAGCAGCGGGGTTGGGGCCGGGGAGCTGTTTTTT
many,TRBJ1-1,TRBV2,-,CASSRTEESEAFF,TGTGCCAGCTCAAGGACAGAAGAATCTGAAGCTTTCTTT
many,TRBJ2-2,TRBV9,-,CASSVTGLGELFF,TGTGCCAGCAGCGTGACGGGGCTCGGGGAGCTGTTTTTT
many,TRBJ1-2,TRBV27,TRBD1,CASQDRFNGYTF,TGTGCCAGTCAGGACAGGTTCAATGGCTACACCTTC
many,TRBJ1-2,TRBV9,-,CASSVEEGGNYGYTF,TGTGCCAGCAGCGTGGAAGAGGGGGGGAACTATGGCTACACCTTC
many,TRBJ2-2,TRBV5-1,TRBD1,CASSGTGNPYAGELFF,TGCGCCAGCAGCGGGACAGGGAACCCCTACGCCGGGGAACTGTTTTTT
many,TRBJ1-3,TRBV4-1,-,CASSQEPVYSGNTIYF,TGCGCCAGCAGCCAAGAACCGGTTTACTCTGGAAACACCATATATTTT
many,TRBJ2-3,TRBV29-1,TRBD2,CSVAAGDSTDTQYF,TGCAGCGTTGCAGCGGGGGATAGCACAGATACGCAGTATTTT
many,TRBJ1-2,TRBV2,-,CAITQGYGYTF,TGTGCCATCACTCAGGGTTATGGCTACACCTTC
-,TRBJ1-1,TRBV28,-,CASRRLTEAFF,TGTGCCAGCAGGCGGCTCACTGAAGCTTTCTTT
-,TRBJ1-1,TRBV9,TRBD1,CASSPQGEITEAFF,TGTGCCAGCAGCCCCCAGGGGGAGATCACTGAAGCTTTCTTT
many,TRBJ2-1,TRBV2,-,CASSVGGNEQFF,TGTGCCAGCAGTGTTGGGGGCAATGAGCAGTTCTTC
many,TRBJ1-1,TRBV5-1,-,CASSLFRGRRLAEAFF,TGCGCCAGCAGCTTGTTTCGCGGGCGCAGATTGGCTGAAGCTTTCTTT
many,TRBJ2-1,TRBV5-6,-,CASSLDPTREQFF,TGTGCCAGCAGCTTGGACCCGACTCGGGAGCAGTTCTTC
many,TRBJ1-4,TRBV13,-,CASSQRTATNEKLFF,TGTGCCAGCAGCCAACGGACGGCAACTAATGAAAAACTGTTTTTT
many,TRBJ2-6,TRBV20-1,-,CSARDLVKGNTNVLTF,TGCAGTGCTAGAGATTTGGTGAAGGGCAATACCAACGTCCTGACTTTC
many,TRBJ2-3,TRBV10-3,-,CAISESAGTDTQYF,TGTGCCATCAGTGAGTCCGCGGGCACAGATACGCAGTATTTT
many,TRBJ2-2,TRBV7-3,-,CASSSDPGWGQNTGELFF,TGTGCCAGCAGCTCCGACCCCGGGTGGGGACAAAACACCGGGGAGCTGTTTTTT
many,TRBJ2-1,TRBV9,-,CASSRRIGGPFTYNEQFF,TGTGCCAGCAGCCGAAGAATCGGAGGGCCTTTCACGTACAATGAGCAGTTCTTC